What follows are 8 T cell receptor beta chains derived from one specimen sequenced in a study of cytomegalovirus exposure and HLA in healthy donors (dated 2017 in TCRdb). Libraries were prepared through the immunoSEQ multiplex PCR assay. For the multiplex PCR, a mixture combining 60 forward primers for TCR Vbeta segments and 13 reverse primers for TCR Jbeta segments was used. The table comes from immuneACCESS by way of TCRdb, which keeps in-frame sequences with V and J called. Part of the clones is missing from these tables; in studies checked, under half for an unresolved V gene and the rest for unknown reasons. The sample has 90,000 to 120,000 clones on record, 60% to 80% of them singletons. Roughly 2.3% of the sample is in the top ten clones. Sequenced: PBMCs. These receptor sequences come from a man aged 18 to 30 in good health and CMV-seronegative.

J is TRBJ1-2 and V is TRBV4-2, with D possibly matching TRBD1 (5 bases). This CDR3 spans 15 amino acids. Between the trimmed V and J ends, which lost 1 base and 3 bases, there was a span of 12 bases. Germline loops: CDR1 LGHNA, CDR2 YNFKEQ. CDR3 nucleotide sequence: TGTGCCAGCAGCCAAGGCGAAAACAGGCACTATGGCTACACCTTC. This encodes CASSQGENRHYGYTF.

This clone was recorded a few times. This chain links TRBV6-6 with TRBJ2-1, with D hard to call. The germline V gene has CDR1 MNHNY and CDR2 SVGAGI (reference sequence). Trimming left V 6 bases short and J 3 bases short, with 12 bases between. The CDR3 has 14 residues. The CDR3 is CASSGSRNYNEQFF. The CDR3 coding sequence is TGTGCCAGCAGCGGGTCTCGTAACTACAATGAGCAGTTCTTC.

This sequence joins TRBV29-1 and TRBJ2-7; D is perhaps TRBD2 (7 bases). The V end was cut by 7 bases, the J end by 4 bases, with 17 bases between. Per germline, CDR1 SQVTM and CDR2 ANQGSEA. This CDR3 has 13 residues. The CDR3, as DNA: TGCAGCGCTAGGGGAGGGGGGGCATACGAGCAGTACTTC. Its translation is CSARGGGAYEQYF.

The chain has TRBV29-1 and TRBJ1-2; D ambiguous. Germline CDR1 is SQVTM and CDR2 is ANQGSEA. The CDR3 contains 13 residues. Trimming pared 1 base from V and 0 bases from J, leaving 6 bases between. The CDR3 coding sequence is TGCAGCGTTGAAGCCAGAACTAACTATGGCTACACCTTC. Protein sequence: CSVEARTNYGYTF.

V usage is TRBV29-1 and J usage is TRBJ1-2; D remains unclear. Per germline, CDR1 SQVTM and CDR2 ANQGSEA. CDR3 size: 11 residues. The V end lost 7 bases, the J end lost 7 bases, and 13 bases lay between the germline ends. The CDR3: CSAAVGGGYTF. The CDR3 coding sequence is TGCAGCGCTGCAGTAGGCGGTGGCTACACCTTC.

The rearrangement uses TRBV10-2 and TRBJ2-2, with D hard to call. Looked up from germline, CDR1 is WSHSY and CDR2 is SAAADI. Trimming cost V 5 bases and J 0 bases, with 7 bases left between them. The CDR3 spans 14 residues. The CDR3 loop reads CASSTESNTGELFF. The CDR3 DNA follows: TGCGCCAGCAGTACAGAGTCGAACACCGGGGAGCTGTTTTTT.

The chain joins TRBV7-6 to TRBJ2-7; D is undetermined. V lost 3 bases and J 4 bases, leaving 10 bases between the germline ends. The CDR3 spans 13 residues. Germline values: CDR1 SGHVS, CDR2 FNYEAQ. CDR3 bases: TGTGCCAGCAGCTTGGGCGATGGGTACGAGCAGTACTTC. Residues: CASSLGDGYEQYF.

The CDR3 DNA reads as TGTGCCAGCAGTCCACCGACGGGGGGCCCCCGTGGGCAGTTCTTC. Amino acid sequence: CASSPPTGGPRGQFF. The J gene is TRBJ2-1, the V gene TRBV9; tentative D call: TRBD2 (7 bases). Trimming left V 5 bases short and J 12 bases short, with 24 bases between. Germline V gene sequence: CDR1 SGDLS, CDR2 YYNGEE. This CDR3 spans 15 amino acids.